The 28 T cell receptor beta chains given below trace back to one sample, sequenced in a study of blood T cells in healthy people across ages. Combining a sample-barcoded 5' primer with a J-beta primer mix, a second PCR ran for roughly 7 to 11 cycles. MiXCR, applied by TCRdb to the 5' RACE reads, yields one record per CDR3 protein. The profile covers approximately 1,700,000 distinct CDR3 sequences, with roughly 43% appearing a single time and more than 20% taken by the ten largest. Input material: blood. The source of these receptors is a human donor in good health.

The V and J genes are TRBV6-1 and TRBJ2-5; 11 positions match TRBD1. The CDR3 covers 17 residues. The V segment lost 6 bases and the J segment 5 bases; nucleotides outside the gene matches: 14. Per germline, CDR1 MNHNS and CDR2 SASEGT. The chain's CDR3 is CASSLLSGTGGRETQYF. The DNA of the CDR3 is TGTGCCAGCAGCCTCCTGTCGGGGACAGGGGGTCGGGAGACCCAGTACTTC.

The chain couples TRBV12-3 or TRBV12-4 to TRBJ2-1; 7 bases are a match to TRBD2. J was trimmed by 4 bases and V by 8 bases; bases with no gene match: 8. CDR3 length: 14 residues. The CDR3 region has the DNA TGTGCCAGCGACGATCTGGGGGGGTACAATGAGCAGTTCTTC. It encodes CASDDLGGYNEQFF.

The J gene is TRBJ1-2, the V gene TRBV25-1; D gene ambiguous. The length of the CDR3 is 13 residues. The V end lost 1 base, the J end lost 1 base, and 4 bases lay between the germline ends. Germline values: CDR1 MGHDK, CDR2 SYGVNS. DNA for the CDR3: TGTGCCAGCAGTGAATTTTTTAACTATGGCTACACCTTC. Protein product: CASSEFFNYGYTF.

As to this clonotype: This CDR3 is missing its conserved last phenylalanine or tryptophan, likely due to a read error. The chain combines TRBV6-2 or TRBV6-3 with TRBJ2-3, with D perhaps matching TRBD2 (5 bases). Germline CDR1 and CDR2: MNHEY and SVGEGT. This CDR3 spans 15 amino acids. The CDR3 loop reads CASRDPGTSTDAQYC. CDR3 coding DNA: TGTGCCAGCAGGGATCCGGGAACCTCCACAGATGCGCAGTATTGT.

The chain recombines TRBV27 with TRBJ1-4; 7 nucleotides align to TRBD1. CDR3 length: 14 residues. V shed 5 bases and J 6 bases; nucleotides not matched to a gene: 6. The germline CDR1 and CDR2 sequences are MNHEY and SMNVEV (reference sequence). Here the CDR3 DNA reads TGTGCCAGCAGTATGGGACAGCAATATGAAAAACTGTTTTTT. Its protein is CASSMGQQYEKLFF.

CDR3 nucleotides: TGTGCCAGCAGCGCAGGGGTAAGCAATCAGCCCCAGCATTTT. It encodes CASSAGVSNQPQHF. The gene calls are TRBV9 and TRBJ1-5; D might be TRBD1 (6 bases). Trimming stripped 3 bases from V and 1 base from J, with 8 bases between. The germline V gene encodes CDR1 SGDLS and CDR2 YYNGEE. This CDR3 spans 14 amino acids.

A few counts support this clonotype. The V call is TRBV5-1, the J call TRBJ2-4; 13 nucleotides match TRBD2. Germline CDR1 and CDR2: SGHRS and YFSETQ. Trimming cost V 4 bases and J 3 bases; bases outside gene matches: 4. CDR3 length equals 16 residues. The CDR3 is CASSTGTSGIKNIQYF. The DNA of the CDR3 is TGCGCCAGCAGCACCGGGACTAGCGGGATCAAAAACATTCAGTACTTC.

This clonotype was seen repeatedly, ten times or more. The V gene is TRBV29-1, the J gene TRBJ2-6; no firm D call. V lost 4 bases, J lost 1 base, and 8 bases lay in between. From germline, CDR1 is SQVTM and CDR2 ANQGSEA. The CDR3 loop spans 14 amino acids. CDR3 sequence (DNA): TGCAGCGTTGGGATTGGATCTGGGGCCAACGTCCTGACTTTC. As protein: CSVGIGSGANVLTF.

This clonotype showed up just a few times. This chain links TRBV25-1 with TRBJ2-6; D is ambiguous. CDR1 and CDR2 from the germline V gene are MGHDK and SYGVNS. The CDR3 is 15 amino acids. V was cut by 3 bases and J by 1 base, with 7 bases left in between. CDR3 DNA sequence: TGTGCCAGCAGTGATCGGGTATCTGGGGCCAACGTCCTGACTTTC. It is translated as CASSDRVSGANVLTF.

The chain is built from TRBV15 and TRBJ1-5; no firm D call. The germline gives CDR1 LNHNV, CDR2 YYDKDF (reference sequence). The CDR3 consists of 14 residues. V lost 1 base and J 3 bases, leaving 7 bases between the germline ends. The DNA of the CDR3 is TGTGCCACCAGCAGAGCGCAGGTCAATCAGCCCCAGCATTTT. Residues: CATSRAQVNQPQHF.

The genes are TRBV18 and TRBJ1-1; TRBD1 matches at 9 bases. The length of the CDR3 is 15 residues. CDR1 and CDR2 from the germline V gene are KGHSH and LQKENI. The trim removed 2 bases at V and 4 bases at J, leaving 5 bases unmatched. The CDR3 sequence is CASSPGGTGFTEAFF. The CDR3 bases are TGTGCCAGCTCACCAGGAGGGACAGGGTTCACTGAAGCTTTCTTT.

In its sample, this clonotype was seen once. The rearrangement joins TRBV20-1 to TRBJ2-1, with TRBD2 identical over 8 bases. The J call is uncertain, as TRBJ2-7 better fits the DNA end. CDR1 is DFQATT, CDR2 SNEGSKA, per germline (reference sequence). The CDR3 runs 16 residues. In nucleotides, the CDR3 is TGCAGTGCTAGACAATGGAGAGCGGGGGACTACAATGAGCAGTACTTC. It encodes CSARQWRAGDYNEQYF.

This chain joins TRBV5-6 and TRBJ1-1; D might be TRBD1 (5 bases). The CDR3 is 15 amino acids. The germline CDR1 and CDR2 sequences are SGHDT and YYEEEE. Trimming left V 2 bases short and J 0 bases short, with 11 bases between. CDR3 amino acids: CASSFLGQLNTEAFF. In DNA, the CDR3 is TGTGCCAGCAGCTTCCTGGGGCAATTGAACACTGAAGCTTTCTTT.

A note on this clonotype: One end of the junction fails to match germline, which may point to a read error. The V call is TRBV7-2, the J call TRBJ1-6, with TRBD1 as a possible D gene (5 bases). The CDR3 spans 15 residues. Germline lookup yields CDR1 SGHTA and CDR2 FQGNSA. Written as DNA, the CDR3 is TGTGCCAGCAACTACAAGACAGATTATAATCCACCCCTCCACTTT. Translating gives CASNYKTDYNPPLHF.

The chain uses TRBV6-6 and TRBJ2-7; D remains unclear. This CDR3 has 12 amino acids. Germline assignment: CDR1 MNHNY and CDR2 SVGAGI (reference sequence). The V gene lost 6 bases and the J gene lost 7 bases, with 13 bases spanning the gap. Here the CDR3 reads CASRQLKGEQYF. As DNA, the CDR3 is TGTGCCAGCAGACAACTAAAGGGAGAGCAGTACTTC.

The V and J genes are TRBV20-1 and TRBJ1-5; tentatively, D is TRBD1 (5 bases). V was pared by 0 bases and J by 4 bases, with 13 bases between. The CDR3 length is 15 residues. Germline V gene lookup returns CDR1 DFQATT and CDR2 SNEGSKA (reference sequence). CDR3 sequence (DNA): TGCAGTGCTAGAGATCCAGGGCTGGGGAATCAGCCCCAGCATTTT. This encodes CSARDPGLGNQPQHF.

The J gene is TRBJ2-5, the V gene TRBV5-6; D may match TRBD1 or TRBD2 (6 bases each). CDR1 and CDR2 (germline): SGHDT, YYEEEE. The CDR3 loop spans 14 amino acids. The V and J ends lost 4 bases and 4 bases respectively, with 14 bases between them. CDR3 nucleotide sequence: TGTGCCAGCAGCACAAGAAAGGGGGGAGAGACCCAGTACTTC. This translates into CASSTRKGGETQYF.

The chain links TRBV6-6 to TRBJ2-1, with D unresolved. Germline V lookup: CDR1 MNHNY, CDR2 SVGAGI (reference sequence). The V and J ends lost 8 bases and 13 bases respectively, with 15 bases between them. This CDR3 region has 11 residues. The CDR3 bases are TGTGCCAGCCGATCCGCGGAGACCCAGTTCTTC. Protein sequence: CASRSAETQFF.

This clonotype came up a few times. This sequence joins TRBV28 and TRBJ2-1; D may be TRBD1 (6 bases). The CDR3 is made up of 16 amino acids. CDR1 MDHEN and CDR2 SYDVKM come from the germline V gene. V shed 5 bases and J shed 7 bases, with 21 bases lying between them. CDR3 residues: CASSPGTPNPRNEQFF. The CDR3 DNA is TGTGCCAGCAGTCCGGGGACACCCAACCCTAGGAATGAGCAGTTCTTC.

The rearrangement uses TRBV7-8 and TRBJ1-2; D gene uncertain. CDR1 is SGHVS, CDR2 FQNEAQ, per germline. The germline V and J ends were trimmed by 5 bases and 4 bases, with 17 bases remaining between them. This CDR3 region has 15 residues. CDR3: CASSDESGVVYGYTF. Written as DNA, the CDR3 is TGTGCCAGCAGCGACGAATCAGGTGTCGTCTATGGCTACACCTTC.

The chain links TRBV20-1 to TRBJ1-1, with a possible D match to TRBD1 (5 bases). CDR3 length: 10 residues. The V gene lost 6 bases and the J gene lost 10 bases, with 12 bases spanning the gap. Per germline, CDR1 DFQATT and CDR2 SNEGSKA (reference sequence). The CDR3 reads CSATGTAAFF. DNA of the CDR3: TGCAGTGCGACCGGGACGGCAGCTTTCTTT.

As regards this clonotype: A much larger clone lies one base from this, so it may be a read error. V usage is TRBV7-2 and J usage is TRBJ2-1; D is unresolved. Germline V gene sequence: CDR1 SGHTA, CDR2 FQGNSA. Trimming removed 0 bases from V and 10 bases from J, with 13 bases in between. This CDR3 contains 14 residues. In nucleotides, the CDR3 is TGTGCCAGCAGCTTAGCATTTAGCTCCCACGAGCAGTTCTTC. Translated: CASSLAFSSHEQFF. Full variable domain (remainder filled in from reference TRBV7-2 and TRBJ2-1): GAGVSQSPSNKVTEKGKDVELRCDPISGHTALYWYRQSLGQGLEFLIYFQGNSAPDKSGLPSDRFSAERTGGSVSTLTIQRTQQEDSAVYLCASSLAFSSHEQFFGPGTRLTVL.

This clonotype was seen once. The rearrangement uses TRBV7-2 and TRBJ1-1; tentative D call: TRBD1 (6 bases). V gave up 2 bases and J gave up 1 base, with 11 bases separating them. The CDR3 runs to 15 residues. The germline gives CDR1 SGHTA, CDR2 FQGNSA. CDR3 coding DNA: TGTGCCAGCAGCTTATCCTCGGGACAGAACACTGAAGCTTTCTTT. Protein product: CASSLSSGQNTEAFF.

The chain links TRBV4-2 to TRBJ1-4, with D possibly TRBD1 on 5 matching bases. This CDR3 is built from 15 residues. Germline V gene data show CDR1 as LGHNA and CDR2 as YNFKEQ. Trimming stripped 0 bases from V and 5 bases from J, with 10 bases between. DNA of the CDR3: TGTGCCAGCAGCCAAGAAACGGGGGAAAATGAAAAACTGTTTTTT. This sequence encodes CASSQETGENEKLFF.

The chain recombines TRBV29-1 with TRBJ1-4, with 8 positions matching TRBD1. There are 14 residues in the CDR3. V lost 7 bases and J lost 8; bases outside the gene matches: 12. Looked up from germline, CDR1 is SQVTM and CDR2 is ANQGSEA. The CDR3 loop is CSAKDRVRGEKLFF. The CDR3 bases are TGCAGCGCGAAGGACAGGGTGAGAGGAGAAAAACTGTTTTTT.

The gene calls are TRBV29-1 and TRBJ2-5; 9 positions agree with TRBD2. Germline V gene data show CDR1 as SQVTM and CDR2 as ANQGSEA. There are 15 residues in the CDR3. Losses at the gene ends were 4 bases for V and 5 bases for J; bases not matched to a gene: 11. CDR3 region: CSVAKRGAEMETQYF. The DNA of the CDR3 is TGCAGCGTTGCAAAGCGGGGGGCCGAGATGGAGACCCAGTACTTC.

This clonotype has just a few counts. A read error may produce the germline difference seen at one junction end. This chain connects TRBV7-9 to TRBJ2-1; the match to TRBD2 covers 7 bases. Germline loops: CDR1 SEHNR, CDR2 FQNEAQ (reference sequence). The CDR3 runs to 14 residues. DNA of the CDR3: TGTGCCGGCAGCCCCCGGGTAGCGGGTACTGAGCAGTTCTTC. Its translation: CAGSPRVAGTEQFF.

The gene calls are TRBV7-2 and TRBJ2-3; D may match TRBD1 or TRBD2 (6 bases each). Germline values: CDR1 SGHTA, CDR2 FQGNSA. Trimming removed 2 bases from V and 4 bases from J, with 13 bases in between. This CDR3 comprises 15 residues. The CDR3 DNA reads TGTGCCAGCAGCTTATGGTCGGGGGCCGCAGATACGCAGTATTTT. Translated, it gives CASSLWSGAADTQYF.